Each of the 11 T cell receptor beta chains below was sequenced from the same sample in a study of CD8 T cells in ankylosing spondylitis. Broader study findings: Ankylosing spondylitis blood appeared to be characterized by a TCR beta motif of under 10 highly homologous variants.

No antigen has been identified for these receptors. TCRdb fed the 5' RACE reads into MiXCR, producing one record per CDR3 protein. Of roughly 370,000 distinct CDR3 sequences in the sample, 20% to 25% are singletons; the top ten hold 16%. The sequenced sample was blood, either unsorted or a sorted T cell fraction (not recorded which). The receptor source for this set is a male donor with ankylosing spondylitis.

This chain's CDR3 is CASSPDRANTGELFF. CDR3 nucleotides: TGCGCCAGCAGTCCGGACAGAGCGAACACCGGGGAGCTGTTTTTT. This chain uses TRBV5-1 with TRBJ2-2, with TRBD1 as a possible D gene (6 bases). This CDR3 is 15 amino acids long. Trimming cost V 5 bases and J 0 bases, with 11 bases left between them. Per germline, CDR1 SGHRS and CDR2 YFSETQ. The full variable domain, rest sourced from reference TRBV5-1 and TRBJ2-2, is KAGVTQTPRYLIKTRGQQVTLSCSPISGHRSVSWYQQTPGQGLQFLFEYFSETQRNKGNFPGRFSGRQFSNSRSEMNVSTLELGDSALYLCASSPDRANTGELFFGEGSRLTVL.

This chain links TRBV7-2 with TRBJ1-5; D is uncertain. Looked up from germline, CDR1 is SGHTA and CDR2 is FQGNSA. The V and J ends lost 0 bases and 3 bases respectively, with 12 bases between them. The CDR3 runs to 16 residues. CDR3 amino acids: CASSLAPAGTNQPQHF. The CDR3 nucleotides are TGTGCCAGCAGCTTAGCCCCGGCAGGCACCAATCAGCCCCAGCATTTT.

The chain joins TRBV6-6 to TRBJ1-2; weak D call: TRBD1 (6 bases). V was shortened by 6 bases and J by 7 bases, with 15 bases between the two germline ends. The CDR3 has 13 residues. The germline CDR1 and CDR2 sequences are MNHNY and SVGAGI (reference sequence). The CDR3 sequence is CASSHQTDSGYTF. For the CDR3, the DNA is TGTGCCAGCAGCCACCAAACGGACAGTGGCTACACCTTC.

The chain couples TRBV7-9 to TRBJ2-5, with 11 bases aligning to TRBD2. Germline trimming cut 5 bases from V and 4 bases from J; bases unmatched to any gene: 6. The germline V gene encodes CDR1 SEHNR and CDR2 FQNEAQ (reference sequence). CDR3 size: 15 residues. In nucleotides, the CDR3 is TGTGCCAGCAGCCATATACTAGCGGGAGTAGAGACCCAGTACTTC. This codes for CASSHILAGVETQYF.

The chain uses TRBV11-1 and TRBJ2-7, with 12 bases lining up with TRBD2. V dropped 6 bases and J dropped 7; count of bases not matched to a gene: 10. Per germline, CDR1 SGHAT and CDR2 FQDESV (reference sequence). This CDR3 is 15 amino acids long. As DNA, the CDR3 is TGTGCCAGCAGTCCCGGGACTAGCGGGTTTTTGGAGCAGTACTTC. It codes for CASSPGTSGFLEQYF.

V usage is TRBV2 and J usage is TRBJ2-1; D might be TRBD2 (6 bases). The CDR3 covers 14 residues. V gave up 8 bases and J gave up 7 bases, with 18 bases separating them. Germline loops: CDR1 SNHLY, CDR2 FYNNEI. In nucleotides, the CDR3 is TGTGCCAGCGACTTCCTAGCGAGTGGAAATGAGCAGTTCTTC. Protein sequence: CASDFLASGNEQFF.

This clonotype has more than one count but fewer than ten. V gene TRBV5-1 combines with J gene TRBJ1-4; D not resolved. V shed 0 bases and J shed 8 bases, with 14 bases lying between them. Germline CDR1 and CDR2: SGHRS and YFSETQ. The CDR3 spans 15 residues. CDR3 loop: CASSLGAGIEEKLFF. The CDR3 DNA reads as TGCGCCAGCAGCTTGGGGGCGGGAATTGAGGAAAAACTGTTTTTT.

This chain joins TRBV20-1 and TRBJ2-1, with D possibly matching TRBD2 (5 bases). The germline gives CDR1 DFQATT, CDR2 SNEGSKA (reference sequence). Trimming stripped 5 bases from V and 9 bases from J, with 20 bases between. The CDR3 is 14 residues long. CDR3 residues: CSAPDLIQHSEQFF. The CDR3 DNA reads TGCAGTGCTCCGGACTTGATTCAACATTCTGAGCAGTTCTTC.

This clonotype has a handful of counts. CDR3 region: CSATLYEQYF. CDR3 DNA sequence: TGCAGTGCTACCTTATACGAGCAGTACTTC. V and J are TRBV20-1 and TRBJ2-7; D is unclear. Germline lookup yields CDR1 DFQATT and CDR2 SNEGSKA (reference sequence). The V end lost 4 bases, the J end lost 4 bases, and 5 bases lay between the germline ends. This CDR3 spans 10 amino acids.

The chain has TRBV6-1 and TRBJ1-3; 7 positions agree with TRBD1. The V gene's germline CDR1 is MNHNS and CDR2 SASEGT. Losses at the gene ends were 6 bases for V and 2 bases for J; bases not matched to a gene: 7. The CDR3 totals 15 residues. CDR3 residues: CASRHTDRAGNTIYF. In nucleotides, the CDR3 is TGTGCCAGCAGGCATACCGACAGGGCTGGAAACACCATATATTTT.

This clonotype was observed a few times. The rearrangement joins TRBV21-1 to TRBJ2-7; the table calls TRBD1, which could not be checked here. TRBV21-1 is noted as a pseudogene. CDR3 length: 15 amino acids. The CDR3 DNA reads TGTGCCAGCAGCAAAGATCTGAGGCGCAGGGGCGCGCAGTACTTC. It encodes CASSKDLRRRGAQYF.